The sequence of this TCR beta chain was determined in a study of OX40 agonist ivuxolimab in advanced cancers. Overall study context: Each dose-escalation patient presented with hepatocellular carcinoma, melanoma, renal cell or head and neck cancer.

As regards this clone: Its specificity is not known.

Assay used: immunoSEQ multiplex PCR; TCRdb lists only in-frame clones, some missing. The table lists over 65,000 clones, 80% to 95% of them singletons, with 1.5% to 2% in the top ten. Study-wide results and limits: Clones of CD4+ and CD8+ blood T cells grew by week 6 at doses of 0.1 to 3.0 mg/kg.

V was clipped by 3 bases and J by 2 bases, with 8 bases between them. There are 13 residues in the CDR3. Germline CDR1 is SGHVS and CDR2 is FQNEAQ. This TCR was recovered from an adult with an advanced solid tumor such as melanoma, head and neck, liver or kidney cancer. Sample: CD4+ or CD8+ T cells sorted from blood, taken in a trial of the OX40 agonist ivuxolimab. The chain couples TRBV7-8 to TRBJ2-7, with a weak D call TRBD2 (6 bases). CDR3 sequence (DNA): TGTGCCAGCAGCTTCCGGGAGACCTACGAGCAGTACTTC. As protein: CASSFRETYEQYF.